This entry concerns a single T cell receptor (beta chain). V dropped 7 bases and J dropped 7; count of bases not matched to a gene: 10. CDR3 size: 15 residues. Germline V lookup: CDR1 MDHEN, CDR2 SYDVKM. In the source study's methods: Reference gene primer amplification yielded estimated nucleated cell counts. Sequencing was performed with immunoSEQ multiplex PCR; in TCRdb, only in-frame clones are kept and a portion is missing. V and J calls and clone size are as listed in that table; D and trimming were resolved from the DNA. In the table there are about 110,000 clones, around 75% of which are singletons. The record originates from a study of blood T cell repertoires in COVID-19. Across the study: Acute-phase and convalescent COVID-19 samples originated in the United States, Italy and Spain.

The TCR originated in a human donor with acute or convalescent COVID-19. The donor label of this sample is uncertain. This rearrangement joins TRBV28 to TRBJ1-4, with 9 bases lining up with TRBD1. The sample was peripheral blood. The CDR3 reads CASTLGDREGEKLFF. The CDR3 region has the DNA TGTGCCAGCACCTTAGGGGACAGGGAAGGTGAAAAACTGTTTTTT. Full variable domain (rest looked up from reference TRBV28 and TRBJ1-4): DVKVTQSSRYLVKRTGEKVFLECVQDMDHENMFWYRQDPGLGLRLIYFSYDVKMKEKGDIPEGYSVSREKKERFSLILESASTNQTSMYLCASTLGDREGEKLFFGSGTQLSVL.